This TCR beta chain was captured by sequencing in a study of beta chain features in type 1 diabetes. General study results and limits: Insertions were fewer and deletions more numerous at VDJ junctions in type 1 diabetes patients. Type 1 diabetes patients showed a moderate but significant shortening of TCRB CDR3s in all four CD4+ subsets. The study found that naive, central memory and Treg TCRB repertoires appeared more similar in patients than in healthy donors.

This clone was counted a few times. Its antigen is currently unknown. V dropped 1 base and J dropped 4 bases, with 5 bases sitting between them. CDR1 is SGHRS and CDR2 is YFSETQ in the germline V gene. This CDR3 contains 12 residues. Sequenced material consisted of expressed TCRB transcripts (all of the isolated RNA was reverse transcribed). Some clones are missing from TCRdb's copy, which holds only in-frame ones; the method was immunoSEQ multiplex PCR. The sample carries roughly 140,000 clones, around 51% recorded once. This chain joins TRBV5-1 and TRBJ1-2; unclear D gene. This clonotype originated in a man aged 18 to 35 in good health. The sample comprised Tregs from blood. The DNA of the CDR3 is TGCGCCAGCAGCTTGTCGGGCTATGGCTACACCTTC. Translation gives CASSLSGYGYTF.